This TCR beta chain originates from a study of long-term antiretroviral therapy in people with HIV. Study-level results: HIV repertoires showed narrower CDR3 length ranges than controls. Missing from the dataset were any data on ART adherence, viral resistance or therapy changes. Despite increasing after ART, diversity remained lower than that of transplant donor controls.

Notes on this clone: Its target is not known.

This CDR3 comprises 15 residues. V lost 2 bases and J 3 bases, leaving 12 bases between the germline ends. Germline values: CDR1 KGHSH, CDR2 LQKENI. Version v3.0 of the immunoSEQ assay was performed at survey level. Libraries were prepared by immunoSEQ multiplex PCR; TCRdb keeps only in-frame clonotypes and omits some of them. The profile shows 25,000 to 30,000 clones, approximately 90% of them singletons. The source is a woman aged 18-30 years with HIV. The genes are TRBV18 and TRBJ2-3; the D is unclear. Sequences were derived from unsorted PBMCs, sampled 1.8 years after starting antiretroviral therapy. The CDR3 DNA is TGTGCCAGCTCACCAATCTTAGACCGAACAGATACGCAGTATTTT. Its protein product is CASSPILDRTDTQYF. Filled out from reference TRBV18 and TRBJ2-3, the complete variable domain reads NAGVMQNPRHLVRRRGQEARLRCSPMKGHSHVYWYRQLPEEGLKFMVYLQKENIIDESGMPKERFSAEFPKEGPSILRIQQVVRGDSAAYFCASSPILDRTDTQYFGPGTRLTVL.